A selection of T cell receptor beta chains follows, all from one sample in a study of cytomegalovirus exposure and HLA in healthy donors. Sequencing was performed with immunoSEQ multiplex PCR; in TCRdb, only in-frame clones are kept and a portion is missing. Here the sample spans about 160,000 clones, around 92% being singletons. The sample was PBMCs. Receptor source: a young man in good health and CMV-seropositive. Each CDR3 is given with its conserved first and last residue. Fields, in order: J gene, D gene, clone size, V gene, CDR3 DNA, CDR3 protein. The D gene is left open where the match is weak. Where a row states a size, it is once, few, many or the class of an expanded clone; other rows omit it.

j_call: TRBJ1-1
d_call: -
clone_size: once
v_call: TRBV28
cdr3_nt: TGTGCCAGCAGAAACTCAGAGGGGAACACTGAAGCTTTCTTT
cdr3_aa: CASRNSEGNTEAFF

j_call: TRBJ1-5
d_call: -
clone_size: few
v_call: TRBV4-1
cdr3_nt: TGCGCCAGCAGCCAACAACCTACGGTGGGGGCCCCTCAGTCCCAGCATTTT
cdr3_aa: CASSQQPTVGAPQSQHF

j_call: TRBJ2-7
d_call: TRBD1
clone_size: -
v_call: TRBV7-2
cdr3_nt: TGTGCCAGCAGCTTCCGGGACAGGGTCTACGAGCAGTACTTC
cdr3_aa: CASSFRDRVYEQYF

j_call: TRBJ2-1
d_call: TRBD2
clone_size: -
v_call: TRBV19
cdr3_nt: TGTGCCAGTAGTAAGACTAGCGCAGCCTACAATGAGCAGTTCTTC
cdr3_aa: CASSKTSAAYNEQFF

j_call: TRBJ2-3
d_call: -
clone_size: once
v_call: TRBV11-1
cdr3_nt: TGTGCCAGCAGCTTAGATGCGGCAGTCAGCACAGATACGCAGTATTTT
cdr3_aa: CASSLDAAVSTDTQYF

j_call: TRBJ1-1
d_call: TRBD1
clone_size: few
v_call: TRBV5-1
cdr3_nt: TGCGCCAGCAGCTCGGAGGACAGGGGGTCTCGCGGAGCTTTCTTT
cdr3_aa: CASSSEDRGSRGAFF

j_call: TRBJ2-6
d_call: -
clone_size: -
v_call: TRBV6-1
cdr3_nt: TGTGCCAGCAGTGAAGGGCTGTACTCTGGGGCCAACGTCCTGACTTTC
cdr3_aa: CASSEGLYSGANVLTF

j_call: TRBJ2-1
d_call: -
clone_size: -
v_call: TRBV18
cdr3_nt: TGTGCCAGCTCACCACGAGCGGGCAACGCCTACAATGAGCAGTTCTTC
cdr3_aa: CASSPRAGNAYNEQFF

j_call: TRBJ1-2
d_call: -
clone_size: -
v_call: TRBV27
cdr3_nt: TGTGCCAGCAGTTTATCGGGCAGGGTCATATGGATCGATGGCTACACCTTC
cdr3_aa: CASSLSGRVIWIDGYTF

j_call: TRBJ1-1
d_call: -
clone_size: once
v_call: TRBV6-1
cdr3_nt: TGTGCCAGCAGTGAAGTTTGGGGAGGGGGATTAGACACTGAAGCTTTCTTT
cdr3_aa: CASSEVWGGGLDTEAFF

j_call: TRBJ2-6
d_call: -
clone_size: -
v_call: TRBV2
cdr3_nt: TGTGCCAGAACAGGTACCGGGGCCAACGTCCTGACTTTC
cdr3_aa: CARTGTGANVLTF

j_call: TRBJ2-1
d_call: -
clone_size: -
v_call: TRBV2
cdr3_nt: TGTGCCAGCATGAAGGACATTTACAATGAGCAGTTCTTC
cdr3_aa: CASMKDIYNEQFF

j_call: TRBJ2-1
d_call: TRBD2
clone_size: -
v_call: TRBV19
cdr3_nt: TGTGCCAGTAGTCCAAAACCCCGCATAGGACTAGCGGGAGGGGACAATGAGCAGTTCTTC
cdr3_aa: CASSPKPRIGLAGGDNEQFF

j_call: TRBJ2-2
d_call: -
clone_size: -
v_call: TRBV5-6
cdr3_nt: TGTGCCAGCAGACCATGGACAGATAACACCGGGGAGCTGTTTTTT
cdr3_aa: CASRPWTDNTGELFF

j_call: TRBJ2-6
d_call: TRBD2
clone_size: -
v_call: TRBV2
cdr3_nt: TGTGCCAGCCGCATGCGGGGGACTGGGGCCAACGTCCTGACTTTC
cdr3_aa: CASRMRGTGANVLTF

j_call: TRBJ2-7
d_call: -
clone_size: -
v_call: TRBV6-1
cdr3_nt: TGTGCCAGCAGTGTACGGGACATTTACGAGCAGTACTTC
cdr3_aa: CASSVRDIYEQYF

j_call: TRBJ2-5
d_call: -
clone_size: -
v_call: TRBV7-9
cdr3_nt: TGTGCCAGCTCCCGCCGAGGGGGAGAGACCCAGTACTTC
cdr3_aa: CASSRRGGETQYF

j_call: TRBJ1-5
d_call: -
clone_size: -
v_call: TRBV6-1
cdr3_nt: TGTGCCAGCACTTTTCAGGGAAGGAACAATCAGCCCCAGCATTTT
cdr3_aa: CASTFQGRNNQPQHF

j_call: TRBJ2-1
d_call: TRBD2
clone_size: once
v_call: TRBV27
cdr3_nt: TGTGCCAGCAGTTCAGAGGGGGTAGCGGGGGACAATGAGCAGTTCTTC
cdr3_aa: CASSSEGVAGDNEQFF

j_call: TRBJ2-1
d_call: TRBD1
clone_size: -
v_call: TRBV15
cdr3_nt: TGTGCCACCAGCAGAGCTCCAGGGGGCGCAGGGGTAGATGAGCAGTTCTTC
cdr3_aa: CATSRAPGGAGVDEQFF

j_call: TRBJ1-1
d_call: TRBD1
clone_size: -
v_call: TRBV27
cdr3_nt: TGTGCCAGCAGTGTCAAGACAGGGGGCTGGGGCACTGAAGCTTTCTTT
cdr3_aa: CASSVKTGGWGTEAFF

j_call: TRBJ2-1
d_call: TRBD2
clone_size: -
v_call: TRBV18
cdr3_nt: TGTGCCAGCTCACCGCGGGAGGGTTACAATGAGCAGTTCTTC
cdr3_aa: CASSPREGYNEQFF

j_call: TRBJ2-7
d_call: -
clone_size: -
v_call: TRBV7-9
cdr3_nt: TGTGCCAGCAGCTTAGTGACTAACGAGCAGTACTTC
cdr3_aa: CASSLVTNEQYF

j_call: TRBJ1-1
d_call: TRBD1
clone_size: -
v_call: TRBV28
cdr3_nt: TGTGCCAGCAGTTTGGGGGACAGGGTTCCTGAAGCTTTCTTT
cdr3_aa: CASSLGDRVPEAFF

j_call: TRBJ2-3
d_call: -
clone_size: -
v_call: TRBV9
cdr3_nt: TGTGCCAGCAGCGTGGGGGGAGAATCCACAGATACGCAGTATTTT
cdr3_aa: CASSVGGESTDTQYF

j_call: TRBJ2-7
d_call: -
clone_size: -
v_call: TRBV7-2
cdr3_nt: TGTGCCAGCAGCTCAGGGGTCGTAGGCGAGCAGTACTTC
cdr3_aa: CASSSGVVGEQYF

j_call: TRBJ1-5
d_call: -
clone_size: -
v_call: TRBV7-2
cdr3_nt: TGTGCCAGCAGCTTATACCACCAGGGTAGCAATCAGCCCCAGCATTTT
cdr3_aa: CASSLYHQGSNQPQHF

j_call: TRBJ2-7
d_call: -
clone_size: -
v_call: TRBV9
cdr3_nt: TGTGCCAGCAGCGTACAGGGGGGCTACGAGCAGTACTTC
cdr3_aa: CASSVQGGYEQYF

j_call: TRBJ2-7
d_call: TRBD2
clone_size: -
v_call: TRBV2
cdr3_nt: TGTGCCAGCAGTGAAGAGGGGGGACTAGCGGATTCCTACGAGCAGTACTTC
cdr3_aa: CASSEEGGLADSYEQYF

j_call: TRBJ2-1
d_call: -
clone_size: -
v_call: TRBV27
cdr3_nt: TGTGCCAGCAGTTCCTCTTTGGGGGGTCCCTACAATGAGCAGTTCTTC
cdr3_aa: CASSSSLGGPYNEQFF

j_call: TRBJ2-2
d_call: -
clone_size: -
v_call: TRBV6-1
cdr3_nt: TGTGCCAGCAGTGAAGCCTCCGCGAACACCGGGGAGCTGTTTTTT
cdr3_aa: CASSEASANTGELFF

j_call: TRBJ1-5
d_call: -
clone_size: -
v_call: TRBV21-1
cdr3_nt: TGTGCCAGCAGCCAGCAGGGCAATACAGGGAATGATAGCAATCAGCCCCAGCATTTT
cdr3_aa: CASSQQGNTGNDSNQPQHF

j_call: TRBJ2-1
d_call: -
clone_size: -
v_call: TRBV7-8
cdr3_nt: TGTGCCAGCAGCCAGACAGGAGACAGGACCTACAATGAGCAGTTCTTC
cdr3_aa: CASSQTGDRTYNEQFF

j_call: TRBJ2-2
d_call: -
clone_size: -
v_call: TRBV18
cdr3_nt: TGTGCCAGCTCACGGACAGCCCTAACGAACACCGGGGAGCTGTTTTTT
cdr3_aa: CASSRTALTNTGELFF

j_call: TRBJ1-2
d_call: -
clone_size: -
v_call: TRBV28
cdr3_nt: TGTGCCAGCAGACTGTCCTATGGCTACACCTTC
cdr3_aa: CASRLSYGYTF

j_call: TRBJ2-6
d_call: -
clone_size: -
v_call: TRBV7-9
cdr3_nt: TGTGCCAGCAGCTTTAGCTCTGGGGCCAACGTCCTGACTTTC
cdr3_aa: CASSFSSGANVLTF

j_call: TRBJ1-5
d_call: -
clone_size: -
v_call: TRBV19
cdr3_nt: TGTGCCAGTAGTATAGCACCGGGAAATCAGCCCCAGCATTTT
cdr3_aa: CASSIAPGNQPQHF

j_call: TRBJ2-3
d_call: -
clone_size: once
v_call: TRBV4-1
cdr3_nt: TGCGCCAGCAGCCAATTTCCCGCGGGGCCAAGTCATACGCAGTATTTT
cdr3_aa: CASSQFPAGPSHTQYF

j_call: TRBJ2-3
d_call: -
clone_size: -
v_call: TRBV2
cdr3_nt: TGTGCCAGCAGTGAACCCCTAGGAGAGGTCACAGATACGCAGTATTTT
cdr3_aa: CASSEPLGEVTDTQYF

j_call: TRBJ1-5
d_call: -
clone_size: -
v_call: TRBV19
cdr3_nt: TGTGCCAGCCCCGCGAAGAGCCCGGGACTCGTAAATCAGCCCCAGCATTTT
cdr3_aa: CASPAKSPGLVNQPQHF

j_call: TRBJ2-5
d_call: TRBD1
clone_size: -
v_call: TRBV19
cdr3_nt: TGTGCCAGTAGAACGACAGGGGATACGACCCAAGAGACCCAGTACTTC
cdr3_aa: CASRTTGDTTQETQYF

j_call: TRBJ1-2
d_call: TRBD1
clone_size: once
v_call: TRBV28
cdr3_nt: TGTGCCAGCACCCCGACAGGGGACTATGGCTACACCTTC
cdr3_aa: CASTPTGDYGYTF

j_call: TRBJ2-3
d_call: -
clone_size: -
v_call: TRBV2
cdr3_nt: TGTGCCAGCAATCCACTTTCTTATACGCAGTATTTT
cdr3_aa: CASNPLSYTQYF

j_call: TRBJ2-7
d_call: TRBD2
clone_size: -
v_call: TRBV27
cdr3_nt: TGTGCCAGCAGTTGGGCTAGCGGGAACTACGAGCAGTACTTC
cdr3_aa: CASSWASGNYEQYF

j_call: TRBJ2-7
d_call: TRBD1
clone_size: -
v_call: TRBV7-9
cdr3_nt: TGTGCCAGCAGCCCAACCCGGGCAGGGGGTAACGACGAGCAGTACTTC
cdr3_aa: CASSPTRAGGNDEQYF

j_call: TRBJ1-2
d_call: TRBD1
clone_size: -
v_call: TRBV14
cdr3_nt: TGTGCCAGCAGCCAAGGGGACAGGAGAAGCTACACCTTC
cdr3_aa: CASSQGDRRSYTF

j_call: TRBJ2-7
d_call: -
clone_size: -
v_call: TRBV4-1
cdr3_nt: TGCGCCAGCAGCCAAGGTCCGGGGAGCGGGTCCTACGAGCAGTACTTC
cdr3_aa: CASSQGPGSGSYEQYF

j_call: TRBJ2-7
d_call: -
clone_size: -
v_call: TRBV11-2
cdr3_nt: TGTGCCAGCAGCTTAGTGGGCAGACACTCCTACGAGCAGTACTTC
cdr3_aa: CASSLVGRHSYEQYF

j_call: TRBJ2-5
d_call: -
clone_size: -
v_call: TRBV5-1
cdr3_nt: TGCGCCAGCAACAACAGGGCACAAGAGACCCAGTACTTC
cdr3_aa: CASNNRAQETQYF

j_call: TRBJ1-5
d_call: -
clone_size: -
v_call: TRBV19
cdr3_nt: TGTGCCAGTAGGGAACAGGGTTTTGCTGACGATCAGCCCCAGCATTTT
cdr3_aa: CASREQGFADDQPQHF

j_call: TRBJ1-1
d_call: TRBD1
clone_size: -
v_call: TRBV6-5
cdr3_nt: TGTGCCAGCAGCCTCAGGGGGCTAAGAACTGAAGCTTTCTTT
cdr3_aa: CASSLRGLRTEAFF

j_call: TRBJ1-3
d_call: -
clone_size: -
v_call: TRBV19
cdr3_nt: TGTGCCAGTAGTATCACCTACCTCTCTGGAAACACCATATATTTT
cdr3_aa: CASSITYLSGNTIYF

j_call: TRBJ2-7
d_call: TRBD1
clone_size: -
v_call: TRBV13
cdr3_nt: TGTGCCAGCAGCGTTCTTGGGACAGGAGGCTACGAGCAGTACTTC
cdr3_aa: CASSVLGTGGYEQYF

j_call: TRBJ1-1
d_call: -
clone_size: -
v_call: TRBV4-1
cdr3_nt: TGCGCCAGCAGCGCACGACAGTTTGAAGCTTTCTTT
cdr3_aa: CASSARQFEAFF

j_call: TRBJ2-5
d_call: -
clone_size: -
v_call: TRBV5-1
cdr3_nt: TGCGCCAGCAGCTTGGGTGGGACTCAAGAGACCCAGTACTTC
cdr3_aa: CASSLGGTQETQYF

j_call: TRBJ2-1
d_call: TRBD2
clone_size: -
v_call: TRBV6-5
cdr3_nt: TGTGCCAGCAGTTACCTTTCAACTAGCGGCTACAATGAGCAGTTCTTC
cdr3_aa: CASSYLSTSGYNEQFF

j_call: TRBJ2-5
d_call: -
clone_size: -
v_call: TRBV7-6
cdr3_nt: TGTGCCAGCAGCTTTAGGGGTTTCGAGACCCAGTACTTC
cdr3_aa: CASSFRGFETQYF